The subject of this entry is one TCR beta chain. This sample is part of a study of blood T cell repertoires in COVID-19. Study in general: Collection of acute and convalescent COVID-19 samples took place in the United States, Italy and Spain. T cells, B-cell-depleted T cells, or PBMCs supplied cDNA or gDNA.

The CDR3 spans 19 residues. The V end lost 5 bases, the J end lost 0 bases, and 20 bases lay between the germline ends. Germline V gene data show CDR1 as SGHTA and CDR2 as FQGTGA. Enrolment of Seattle patients took place during active infection, and they were followed longitudinally. Per the authors' pipeline: Scientists estimated how many nucleated cells there were by amplifying reference gene primers. Assay: immunoSEQ multiplex PCR; the TCRdb copy retains only in-frame clones and omits some. The V and J calls and clone size come from that table; D and trimming were worked out from the DNA. Among over 150,000 clones listed, approximately 87% were seen once.

The chain has TRBV7-3 and TRBJ2-6; tentatively, D is TRBD1 (6 bases). This receptor was taken from a woman aged 70 to 79 with COVID-19, enrolled during active disease. The sample comprised peripheral blood. The CDR3 here is CASSETGAIVNSGANVLTF. The DNA for the CDR3 is TGTGCCAGCAGCGAGACAGGAGCCATAGTCAACTCTGGGGCCAACGTCCTGACTTTC.